The 24 T cell receptor beta chains below come from one sample, sequenced in a study of post-analysis software for immune sequencing data. Study-level findings and limits: When patients were compared with controls, 4 or 5 TRBV segments were more frequent, TRBV5-6, TRBV5-1 and TRBV20-1 among them.

Tagging with unique molecular identifiers was a feature of the TCR beta cDNA libraries. TCRdb reprocessed the PCR reads via MiXCR and lists one record per CDR3 protein. The profile shows about 460,000 distinct CDR3 sequences, under 55% of them singletons. Their target antigens are unknown. The specimen was blood. These TCRs come from a girl between 5 and 17 years old with multiple sclerosis.

This clonotype occurred once. The chain carries TRBV12-3 or TRBV12-4 and TRBJ1-4, with no clear D. Trimming took off 3 bases at V and 3 bases at J, with 8 bases between the two ends. The CDR3 has 14 amino acids. The CDR3 reads CASSLRSSNEKLFF. The CDR3 DNA follows: TGTGCCAGCAGTTTGAGAAGCTCTAATGAAAAACTGTTTTTT.

Details on this clonotype: The CDR3 carries no conserved terminal phenylalanine or tryptophan, so it likely arises from a read error. This chain links TRBV7-9 with TRBJ2-7; 9 bases fit TRBD2. The J call is uncertain, as TRBJ2-5 better fits the DNA end. The CDR3 loop spans 17 amino acids. Germline CDR1 reads SEHNR; CDR2 reads FQNEAQ (reference sequence). DNA of the CDR3: TGTGCCAGCAGCCCAAGGGTTCCTAGCGGGATGGGAGAGACCCAGTACTGC. Encoded protein: CASSPRVPSGMGETQYC.

This clonotype has only a few counts. J is TRBJ1-4 and V is TRBV12-3 or TRBV12-4; TRBD1 aligns across 9 bases. This CDR3 contains 14 residues. V trimming: 6 bases; J trimming: 7 bases; junction bases outside the gene matches: 6. Written as DNA, the CDR3 is TGTGCCAGCAGGATCGGACAGGGGAGTGAAAAACTGTTTTTT. Its protein is CASRIGQGSEKLFF.

This clonotype was seen a few times. The rearrangement uses TRBV18 and TRBJ1-5, with D unresolved. The CDR3 loop spans 14 amino acids. Germline V lookup: CDR1 KGHSH, CDR2 LQKENI. V was trimmed by 2 bases and J by 4 bases, leaving 9 bases between them. CDR3 sequence (DNA): TGTGCCAGCTCACCAGGAAGAGTGAATCAGCCCCAGCATTTT. Its protein product is CASSPGRVNQPQHF.

J is TRBJ2-5 and V is TRBV20-1, with D perhaps being TRBD1 or TRBD2 (5 bases each). V was clipped by 6 bases and J by 2 bases, with 16 bases between them. Germline V CDR1 and CDR2: DFQATT, SNEGSKA (reference sequence). This CDR3 contains 14 residues. In DNA form, the CDR3 reads TGCAGTGCCCTCGGCTTGAGGGGACAAGAGACCCAGTACTTC. Translating gives CSALGLRGQETQYF.

This clonotype was picked up a small number of times. The gene calls are TRBV20-1 and TRBJ2-5; 12 nucleotides align to TRBD2. The end of the DNA aligns better with TRBJ2-7, so the J call may be wrong. The CDR3 runs to 15 residues. Germline-derived CDR1 and CDR2 are DFQATT and SNEGSKA (reference sequence). As DNA, the CDR3 is TGCAGTGCCGCCGAAATTCCTAGCGGGAGGGGCGAGCAGTACTTC. Translating gives CSAAEIPSGRGEQYF.

The V gene is TRBV12-3 or TRBV12-4, the J gene TRBJ1-1; 9 bases match TRBD1. V was clipped by 6 bases and J by 2 bases; unmatched bases: 7. The CDR3 has 15 residues. CDR3 sequence reads: CASRGTGRLNTEAFF. DNA for the CDR3: TGTGCCAGCAGAGGGACAGGGAGGCTAAACACTGAAGCTTTCTTT.

This clonotype was counted a few times. The chain joins TRBV29-1 to TRBJ2-2; the match to TRBD2 covers 14 bases. Germline CDR1 reads SQVTM; CDR2 reads ANQGSEA. Trimming took 4 bases from V and 6 from J; bases not matched to a gene: 10. The CDR3 contains 17 residues. For the CDR3, the DNA is TGCAGCGTTGCACCGGGACTAGCGGGAGTGTGGGCCGGGGAGCTGTTTTTT. Protein product: CSVAPGLAGVWAGELFF.

This chain links TRBV7-8 with TRBJ2-1, with D uncertain. The V end lost 6 bases, the J end lost 6 bases, and 15 bases lay between the germline ends. Germline assignment: CDR1 SGHVS and CDR2 FQNEAQ. This CDR3 has 14 amino acids. The CDR3 sequence is CASRPSERRNEQFF. The DNA for the CDR3 is TGTGCCAGCAGGCCGTCCGAGCGCCGCAATGAGCAGTTCTTC.

The chain has TRBV5-1 and TRBJ2-1, with 9 bases lining up with TRBD1. Trimming removed 3 bases from V and 12 bases from J; junction bases left unmatched: 13. The CDR3 runs to 15 residues. Germline V gene lookup returns CDR1 SGHRS and CDR2 YFSETQ. This CDR3 is CASSSGQGIPDTQFF. The CDR3 DNA reads as TGCGCCAGCAGCTCCGGACAGGGGATCCCAGATACGCAGTTCTTC.

This chain joins TRBV20-1 and TRBJ2-5; 10 bases are a match to TRBD1. The length of the CDR3 is 14 residues. V gave up 5 bases and J gave up 4 bases; unmatched junction bases: 7. Germline-derived CDR1 and CDR2 are DFQATT and SNEGSKA (reference sequence). CDR3 sequence: CSASGTGVLETQYF. The CDR3 coding sequence is TGCAGTGCTTCCGGGACAGGGGTGCTAGAGACCCAGTACTTC.

This sequence joins TRBV20-1 and TRBJ2-3; possibly TRBD1 for D (5 bases). The CDR3 totals 16 residues. Germline values: CDR1 DFQATT, CDR2 SNEGSKA (reference sequence). V was shortened by 0 bases and J by 3 bases, with 16 bases between the two germline ends. CDR3 sequence reads: CSARDLSRVVTDTQYF. For the CDR3, the DNA is TGCAGTGCTAGAGATCTTAGCAGGGTGGTGACAGATACGCAGTATTTT.

For this clonotype: At one boundary the junction diverges from the germline segment, which might be a read error. J is TRBJ2-2 and V is TRBV5-1; D is possibly TRBD2 (5 bases). CDR1 is SGHRS, CDR2 YFSETQ, per germline. The CDR3 is 11 amino acids. The CDR3 region is CASSNTGERFF. CDR3 sequence (DNA): TGCGCCAGCAGTAACACCGGGGAGCGGTTTTTT.

The V call is TRBV7-3, the J call TRBJ2-3; the match to TRBD2 covers 12 bases. The CDR3 loop spans 16 amino acids. Germline lookup yields CDR1 SGHTA and CDR2 FQGTGA. J gave up 2 bases and V 5 bases, and 5 bases lay outside the gene matches. The CDR3 DNA reads as TGTGCCAGCAGCCATGGACTAGCGGGATTCACAGATACGCAGTATTTT. This encodes CASSHGLAGFTDTQYF.

This clonotype has more than one count but fewer than ten. This chain joins TRBV6-1 and TRBJ2-4; 9 bases map to TRBD1. The J call could be wrong; TRBJ2-7 is a better fit for the DNA end. From germline, CDR1 is MNHNS and CDR2 SASEGT. The CDR3 covers 14 residues. The CDR3 loop reads CASSRRDRDNEQYF. The CDR3 nucleotides are TGTGCCAGCAGTCGCCGGGACAGGGACAACGAGCAGTACTTC.

The chain links TRBV15 to TRBJ2-3; D might be TRBD2 (6 bases). Germline V gives CDR1 LNHNV, CDR2 YYDKDF (reference sequence). The CDR3 contains 16 residues. Trimming shortened V by 0 bases and J by 4 bases, and 14 bases separated the two germline ends. Written as DNA, the CDR3 is TGTGCCACCAGCAGAGATCGGGTGGGAGGAGCAGATACGCAGTATTTT. Protein sequence: CATSRDRVGGADTQYF. The whole variable domain, remainder taken from reference TRBV15 and TRBJ2-3, is DAMVIQNPRYQVTQFGKPVTLSCSQTLNHNVMYWYQQKSSQAPKLLFHYYDKDFNNEADTPDNFQSRRPNTSFCFLDIRSPGLGDTAMYLCATSRDRVGGADTQYFGPGTRLTVL.

The chain has TRBV20-1 and TRBJ1-2; no definite D call. Germline V gene data show CDR1 as DFQATT and CDR2 as SNEGSKA (reference sequence). CDR3 length equals 14 residues. V lost 3 bases and J 0 bases, leaving 11 bases between the germline ends. CDR3 protein: CSASAPKANYGYTF. CDR3 DNA: TGCAGTGCTAGTGCCCCGAAGGCTAACTATGGCTACACCTTC.

The chain has TRBV7-2 and TRBJ2-4; D not resolved. The J call may be faulty, since TRBJ2-7 better matches the DNA end. Germline V gene sequence: CDR1 SGHTA, CDR2 FQGNSA. The CDR3 consists of 17 residues. The CDR3 DNA sequence: TGTGCCAGCAGCTTTGAACCCGACCCTCTAGTGTTCGGCGAGCAGTACTTC. It yields the protein CASSFEPDPLVFGEQYF.

This clonotype was seen a single time. A junction end diverges from the germline sequence, so it may reflect a read error. The J gene is TRBJ1-2, the V gene TRBV5-5, with a weak D call TRBD1 (6 bases). The CDR3 consists of 13 residues. From germline, CDR1 is SGHKS and CDR2 YYEKEE (reference sequence). The CDR3 loop reads CASSLDSAYGYTF. DNA of the CDR3: TGTGCCAGCAGTTTGGACAGCGCCTATGGCTACACCTTC.

This clonotype was recorded a few times. The chain combines TRBV12-3 or TRBV12-4 with TRBJ2-1, with D uncertain. The length of the CDR3 is 14 residues. Trimming took 6 bases from V and 5 from J, leaving 14 bases between them. CDR3 DNA: TGTGCCAGCAGCCGCTATAGTGTCGACAATGAGCAGTTCTTC. Translated, it gives CASSRYSVDNEQFF.

The chain links TRBV20-1 to TRBJ2-1; 13 bases align to TRBD2. The germline gives CDR1 DFQATT, CDR2 SNEGSKA (reference sequence). The CDR3 runs to 19 residues. The V and J ends lost 2 bases and 2 bases, in that order; junction bases with no gene match: 12. CDR3 bases: TGCAGTGCTAGAACCCACGGCGGACTAGCGGGAGTCGCCTACAATGAGCAGTTCTTC. Encoded protein: CSARTHGGLAGVAYNEQFF.

V usage is TRBV5-1 and J usage is TRBJ1-1; D unresolved. The germline V gene encodes CDR1 SGHRS and CDR2 YFSETQ. The CDR3 consists of 14 residues. Trimming took 3 bases from V and 5 from J, leaving 14 bases between them. For the CDR3, the DNA is TGCGCCAGCAGCTCCGGAGGAAGACAAACTGAAGCTTTCTTT. Protein sequence: CASSSGGRQTEAFF.

Concerning this clonotype: A read error may produce the germline difference seen at one junction end. J is TRBJ1-1 and V is TRBV2; TRBD1 is a possible D gene (5 bases). The CDR3 runs to 14 residues. Germline V gene sequence: CDR1 SNHLY, CDR2 FYNNEI. This CDR3 reads CASSEGTGNTEAFF. The CDR3 DNA follows: TGTGCCAGCAGCGAAGGGACGGGGAACACTGAAGCTTTCTTT.

This chain connects TRBV28 to TRBJ2-3; TRBD1 matches at 10 bases. J gave up 3 bases and V 1 base, and 7 bases lay outside the gene matches. The germline gives CDR1 MDHEN, CDR2 SYDVKM. CDR3 length equals 17 residues. The CDR3 DNA reads as TGTGCCAGCAGTTTATTGGGACAGGGGATAAGGACAGATACGCAGTATTTT. This translates into CASSLLGQGIRTDTQYF.